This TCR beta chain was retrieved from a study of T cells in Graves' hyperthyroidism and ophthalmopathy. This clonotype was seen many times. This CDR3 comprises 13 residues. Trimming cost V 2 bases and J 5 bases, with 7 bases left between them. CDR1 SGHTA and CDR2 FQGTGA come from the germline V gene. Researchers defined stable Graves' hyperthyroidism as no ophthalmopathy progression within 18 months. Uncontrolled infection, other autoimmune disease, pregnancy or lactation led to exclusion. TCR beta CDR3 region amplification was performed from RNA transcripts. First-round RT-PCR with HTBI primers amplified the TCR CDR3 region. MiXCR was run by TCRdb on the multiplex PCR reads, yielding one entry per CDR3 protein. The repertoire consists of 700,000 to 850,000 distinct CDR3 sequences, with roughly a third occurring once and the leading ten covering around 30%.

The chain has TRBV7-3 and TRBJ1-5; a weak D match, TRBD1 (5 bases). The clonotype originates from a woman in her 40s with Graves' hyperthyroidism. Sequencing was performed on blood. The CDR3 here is CASSLLGDQPQHF. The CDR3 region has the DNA TGTGCCAGCAGCTTATTGGGGGATCAGCCCCAGCATTTT.